This T cell receptor beta chain was identified during a study of beta chain features in type 1 diabetes (dated by TCRdb to between 2017 and 2018). About the study as a whole: Mean age, gender distribution, total cell number and subset yield were not different between patients and healthy donors. A total of roughly 100 million sorted cells were examined across all samples, and RNA yield correlated strongly with the number of cells per subset. The study compared TCRB repertoires of sorted circulating CD4+ T cell subsets between recently diagnosed type 1 diabetes patients and matched healthy donors. Regulatory and stem cell-like memory subsets were isolated from only 8 patients and roughly eight healthy donors, whereas naive and central memory subsets came from all 30 or so donors. The research as a whole found: HLA sub-analyses involved small numbers of individuals, so any influence of HLA type on TCRB rearrangement remained unresolved. Because cDNA was sequenced instead of genomic DNA, highly expressing activated cells could be over-represented, though the groups showed no difference in activation or CD3 levels. At VDJ recombination sites, patients with type 1 diabetes made fewer insertions and deleted more nucleotides, a pattern implying thymic rearrangement abnormalities. A moderate but significant shortening of TCRB CDR3 length was observed in type 1 diabetes patients in all four CD4+ subsets. Naive, central memory and regulatory TCRB repertoires appeared to be more similar among patients than among healthy donors. PCR might favor shorter templates, but patient and control samples were amplified and corrected together, so any skew would affect both groups equally.

The CDR1 and CDR2 encoded by the germline V gene (reference sequence) are SGHNT and YYREEE. The CDR3 sequence holds 15 residues, the cysteine and phenylalanine included. The entry retains the CDR3 DNA only, 45 bases that are in frame from base 1. Deletion took 2 bases off V and 0 bases off J, with a span of 8 bases between the germline ends. All of the isolated RNA was reverse transcribed with the High Capacity cDNA Reverse Transcription Kit, so expressed TCRB transcripts were sequenced. Deep immunoSEQ sequencing was performed on naive, central memory and regulatory T cell samples, with an average of roughly 3.6 million total reads per sample. Sorted cells were lysed in RLT buffer and RNA was extracted with DNase-treated RNeasy Micro or Mini kits, depending on cell number. Each cell subset was processed on its own to prevent cross-contamination, while patient and healthy donor samples were processed together. Using the immunoSEQ multiplex PCR, TCRB sequences were amplified from cDNA into 87-bp fragments spanning the CDR3 region. Amplicons were sequenced on the Illumina HiSeq platform. Under the source paper's analysis protocol: PCR bias was computationally corrected using synthetic template baselines, reads within Hamming distance 2 were collapsed, and singletons that could not be merged were discarded. Reads were aligned against IMGT so that V, D and J genes, CDR3 length and insertions or deletions at six rearrangement sites could be assigned. Within each subset, clonotype counts were normalized to the number of sorted cells before true diversity and Gini coefficients were calculated with the tcR R package. The overlap coefficient, calculated on TCRB nucleotide sequences, was used to quantify repertoire sharing. As a proxy for the pre-selection repertoire, out-of-frame TCRB sequences from naive cells were analyzed. Entries here come from immuneACCESS through TCRdb and include only in-frame sequences with V and J called. Some clones fail to appear in such tables; in the studies checked, an unresolved V gene covers under half of the shortfall, and the cause of the remainder is unknown. For V, J and clone size, that table is used; D and trimming come from the DNA. The sample data list 970,000 or so clones, and roughly 16% of these were observed just once. Of the sample, 0.02% to 0.025% is held by the ten largest clones.

Each donor gave one peripheral blood draw, averaging approximately 120 mL, which was collected into heparinised tubes. A BD FACSAria II was used to sort naive, central memory, regulatory and stem cell-like memory CD4+ T cells with a panel that included CD45RO, CCR7, CD25, CD127, CD95 and CD27. Purity was above 95% for every sorted population. PBMCs were isolated immediately by Lymphoprep density gradient centrifugation and stained directly without culture. To minimize batch effects, samples were stained and sorted in pairs, one healthy donor with one patient per experiment. About this clone: Its antigen remains undetermined. Base-call qualities are not available, and no considerably larger clone is one nucleotide away.

The chain is encoded by TRBV5-4 joined to TRBJ2-2, and possibly TRBD1, on 5 matching bases. The sequence was collected from a woman aged 18-29 years in good health. The sample taken for sequencing was naive CD4+ T cells from blood. The meaning of the sample's cell subset or site label: true naive CD4+ T cells. The CDR3 loop reads CASSFRQTNTGELFF. The sequenced DNA: TGTGCCAGCAGCTTTAGACAGACGAACACCGGGGAGCTGTTTTTT.